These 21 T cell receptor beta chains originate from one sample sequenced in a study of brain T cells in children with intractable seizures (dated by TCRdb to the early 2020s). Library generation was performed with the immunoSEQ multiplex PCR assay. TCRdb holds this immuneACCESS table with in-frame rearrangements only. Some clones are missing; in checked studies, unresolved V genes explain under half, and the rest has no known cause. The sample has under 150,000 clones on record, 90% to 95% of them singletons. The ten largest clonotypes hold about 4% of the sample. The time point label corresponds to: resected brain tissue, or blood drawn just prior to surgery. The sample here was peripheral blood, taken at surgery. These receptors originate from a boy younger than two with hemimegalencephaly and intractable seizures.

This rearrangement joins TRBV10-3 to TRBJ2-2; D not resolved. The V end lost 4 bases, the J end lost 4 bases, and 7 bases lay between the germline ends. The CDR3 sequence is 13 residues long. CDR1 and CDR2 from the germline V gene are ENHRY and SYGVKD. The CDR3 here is CAISVPATGELFF. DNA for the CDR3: TGTGCCATCAGTGTACCAGCCACCGGGGAGCTGTTTTTT.

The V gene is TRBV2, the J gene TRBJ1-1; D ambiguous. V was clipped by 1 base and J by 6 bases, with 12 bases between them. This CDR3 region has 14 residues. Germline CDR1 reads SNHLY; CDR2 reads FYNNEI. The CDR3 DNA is TGTGCCAGCAGTGAAGAATTGGGCTCGGCTGAAGCTTTCTTT. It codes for CASSEELGSAEAFF.

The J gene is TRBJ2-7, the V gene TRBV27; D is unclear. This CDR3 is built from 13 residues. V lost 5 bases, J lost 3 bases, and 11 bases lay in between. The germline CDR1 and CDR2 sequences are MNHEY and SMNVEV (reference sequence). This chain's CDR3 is CASSVGSNYEQYF. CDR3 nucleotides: TGTGCCAGCAGTGTGGGTTCTAACTACGAGCAGTACTTC.

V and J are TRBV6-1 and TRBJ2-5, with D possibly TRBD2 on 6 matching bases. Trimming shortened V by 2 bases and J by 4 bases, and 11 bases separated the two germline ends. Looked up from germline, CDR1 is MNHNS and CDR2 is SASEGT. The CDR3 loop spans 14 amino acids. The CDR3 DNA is TGTGCCAGCAGTGAATATTGGGGGGTAGAGACCCAGTACTTC. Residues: CASSEYWGVETQYF.

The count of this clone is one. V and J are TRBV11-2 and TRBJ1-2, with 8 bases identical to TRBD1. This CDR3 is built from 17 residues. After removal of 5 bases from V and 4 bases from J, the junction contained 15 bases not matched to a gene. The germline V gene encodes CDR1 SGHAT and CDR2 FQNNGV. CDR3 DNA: TGTGCCAGCAGCACCTGGACAGGGCCCACAACTCTCTATGGCTACACCTTC. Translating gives CASSTWTGPTTLYGYTF.

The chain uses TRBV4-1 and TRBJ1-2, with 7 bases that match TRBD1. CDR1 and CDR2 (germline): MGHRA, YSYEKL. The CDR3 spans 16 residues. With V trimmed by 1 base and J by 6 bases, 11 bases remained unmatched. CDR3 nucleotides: TGCGCCAGCAGCCAAGCGGGGGCAGGGGGTCGCCATGGCTACACCTTC. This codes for CASSQAGAGGRHGYTF.

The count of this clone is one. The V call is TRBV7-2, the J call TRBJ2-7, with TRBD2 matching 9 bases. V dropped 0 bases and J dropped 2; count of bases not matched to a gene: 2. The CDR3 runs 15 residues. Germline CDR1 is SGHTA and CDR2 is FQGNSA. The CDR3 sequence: CASSLARLAAYEQYF. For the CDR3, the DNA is TGTGCCAGCAGCTTAGCCCGACTAGCGGCCTACGAGCAGTACTTC.

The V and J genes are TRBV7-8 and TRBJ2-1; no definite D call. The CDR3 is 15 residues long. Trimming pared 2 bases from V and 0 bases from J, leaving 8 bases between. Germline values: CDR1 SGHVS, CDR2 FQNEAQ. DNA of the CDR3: TGTGCCAGCAGCTTATTAGTAGGCTCCTACAATGAGCAGTTCTTC. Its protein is CASSLLVGSYNEQFF. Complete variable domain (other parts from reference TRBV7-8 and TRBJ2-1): GAGVSQSPRYKVAKRGQDVALRCDPISGHVSLFWYQQALGQGPEFLTYFQNEAQLDKSGLPSDRFFAERPEGSVSTLKIQRTQQEDSAVYLCASSLLVGSYNEQFFGPGTRLTVL.

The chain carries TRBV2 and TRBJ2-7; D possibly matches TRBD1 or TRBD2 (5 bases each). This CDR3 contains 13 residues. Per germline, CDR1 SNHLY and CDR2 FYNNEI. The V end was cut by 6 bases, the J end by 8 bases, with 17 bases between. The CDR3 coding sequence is TGTGCCAGCAGGGAGGACACCGGATTGCAGCAGTACTTC. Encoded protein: CASREDTGLQQYF.

The CDR3 spells CASSSGTSGAYEQYF. Written as DNA, the CDR3 is TGTGCCAGCAGCTCAGGGACTAGCGGGGCCTACGAGCAGTACTTC. This chain uses TRBV5-4 with TRBJ2-7; 13 positions match TRBD2. Unmatched junction bases numbered 2, after V lost 3 bases and J lost 2 bases. The germline V gene encodes CDR1 SGHNT and CDR2 YYREEE (reference sequence). The CDR3 is 15 amino acids.

The CDR3 sequence is CASSQAGMLDNEQFF. The CDR3 DNA is TGTGCCAGCAGCCAAGCGGGAATGTTAGACAATGAGCAGTTCTTC. The chain has TRBV14 and TRBJ2-1; possibly TRBD2 for D (5 bases). The CDR3 loop spans 15 amino acids. V lost 1 base, J lost 5 bases, and 12 bases lay in between. Germline V gene data show CDR1 as SGHDN and CDR2 as FVKESK.

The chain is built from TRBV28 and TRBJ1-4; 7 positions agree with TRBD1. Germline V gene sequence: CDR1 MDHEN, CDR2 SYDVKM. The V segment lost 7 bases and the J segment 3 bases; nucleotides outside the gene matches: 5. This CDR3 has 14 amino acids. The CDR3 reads CASTRGTANEKLFF. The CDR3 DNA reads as TGTGCCAGCACCCGGGGGACAGCTAATGAAAAACTGTTTTTT. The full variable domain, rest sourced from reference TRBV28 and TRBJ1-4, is DVKVTQSSRYLVKRTGEKVFLECVQDMDHENMFWYRQDPGLGLRLIYFSYDVKMKEKGDIPEGYSVSREKKERFSLILESASTNQTSMYLCASTRGTANEKLFFGSGTQLSVL.

CDR3 DNA sequence: TGTGCCAGCAGCCAAGGCGGACGGAGAGATGGCTACACCTTC. Protein product: CASSQGGRRDGYTF. V usage is TRBV3-1 (or the pseudogene TRBV3-2) and J usage is TRBJ1-2; D is ambiguous. CDR3 length equals 14 residues. Germline CDR1 LGHDT, CDR2 YNNKEL (reference sequence). V was clipped by 1 base and J by 6 bases, with 12 bases between them.

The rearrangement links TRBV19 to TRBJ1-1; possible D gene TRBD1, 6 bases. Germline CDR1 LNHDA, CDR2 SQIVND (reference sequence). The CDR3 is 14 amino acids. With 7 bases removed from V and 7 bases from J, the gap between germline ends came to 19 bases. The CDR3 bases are TGTGCCAGTACCCACCGGGGGGGGCGGGTTGAAGCTTTCTTT. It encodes CASTHRGGRVEAFF.

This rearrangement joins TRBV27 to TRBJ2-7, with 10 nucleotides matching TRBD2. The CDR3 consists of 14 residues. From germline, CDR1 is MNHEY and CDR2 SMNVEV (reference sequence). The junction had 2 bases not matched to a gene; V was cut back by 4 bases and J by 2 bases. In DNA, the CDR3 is TGTGCCAGCAGTTCCGGGACTAGCGCCTACGAGCAGTACTTC. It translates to CASSSGTSAYEQYF.

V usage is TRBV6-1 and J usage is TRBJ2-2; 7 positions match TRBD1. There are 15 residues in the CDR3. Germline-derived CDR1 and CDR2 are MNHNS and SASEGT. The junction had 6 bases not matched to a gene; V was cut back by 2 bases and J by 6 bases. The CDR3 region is CASSETRTGAGELFF. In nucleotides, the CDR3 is TGTGCCAGCAGTGAAACCCGAACAGGGGCCGGGGAGCTGTTTTTT.

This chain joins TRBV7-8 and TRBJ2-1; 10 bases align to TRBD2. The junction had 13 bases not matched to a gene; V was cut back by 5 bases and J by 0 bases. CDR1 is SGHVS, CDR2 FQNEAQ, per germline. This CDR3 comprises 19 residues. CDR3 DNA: TGTGCCAGCAGCCCGCAGCCTAGCGGGAGCCTTAACTCCTACAATGAGCAGTTCTTC. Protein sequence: CASSPQPSGSLNSYNEQFF.

CDR3 protein: CASSSGTQNTGELFF. CDR3 coding DNA: TGTGCCAGCAGTTCGGGGACCCAGAACACCGGGGAGCTGTTTTTT. The chain couples TRBV27 to TRBJ2-2; D assignment may be TRBD1 or TRBD2 (5 bases each). V was shortened by 4 bases and J by 1 base, with 10 bases between the two germline ends. CDR3 length: 15 amino acids. The germline V gene encodes CDR1 MNHEY and CDR2 SMNVEV (reference sequence).

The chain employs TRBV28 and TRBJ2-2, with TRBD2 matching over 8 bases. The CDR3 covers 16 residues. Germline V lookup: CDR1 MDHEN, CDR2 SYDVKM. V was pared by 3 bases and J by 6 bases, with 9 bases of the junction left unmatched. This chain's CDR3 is CASSFPRGGKAGELFF. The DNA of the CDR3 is TGTGCCAGCAGTTTCCCTCGGGGGGGGAAGGCCGGGGAGCTGTTTTTT. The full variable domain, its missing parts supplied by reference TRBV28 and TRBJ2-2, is DVKVTQSSRYLVKRTGEKVFLECVQDMDHENMFWYRQDPGLGLRLIYFSYDVKMKEKGDIPEGYSVSREKKERFSLILESASTNQTSMYLCASSFPRGGKAGELFFGEGSRLTVL.

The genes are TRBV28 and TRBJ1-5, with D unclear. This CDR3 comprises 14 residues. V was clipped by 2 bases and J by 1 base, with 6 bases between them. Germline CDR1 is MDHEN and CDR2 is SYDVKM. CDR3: CASSLIESNQPQHF. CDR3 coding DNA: TGTGCCAGCAGTTTAATAGAGAGCAATCAGCCCCAGCATTTT. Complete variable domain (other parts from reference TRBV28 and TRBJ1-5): DVKVTQSSRYLVKRTGEKVFLECVQDMDHENMFWYRQDPGLGLRLIYFSYDVKMKEKGDIPEGYSVSREKKERFSLILESASTNQTSMYLCASSLIESNQPQHFGDGTRLSIL.

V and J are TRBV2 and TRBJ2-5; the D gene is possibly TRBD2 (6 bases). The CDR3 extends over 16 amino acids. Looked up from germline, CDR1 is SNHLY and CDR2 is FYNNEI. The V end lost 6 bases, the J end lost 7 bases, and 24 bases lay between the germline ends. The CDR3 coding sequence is TGTGCCAGCAGCCCCCTGTTGCGGGACCAAGAGGCGACCCAGTACTTC. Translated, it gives CASSPLLRDQEATQYF. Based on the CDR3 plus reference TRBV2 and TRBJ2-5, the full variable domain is EPEVTQTPSHQVTQMGQEVILRCVPISNHLYFYWYRQILGQKVEFLVSFYNNEISEKSEIFDDQFSVERPDGSNFTLKIRSTKLEDSAMYFCASSPLLRDQEATQYFGPGTRLLVL.